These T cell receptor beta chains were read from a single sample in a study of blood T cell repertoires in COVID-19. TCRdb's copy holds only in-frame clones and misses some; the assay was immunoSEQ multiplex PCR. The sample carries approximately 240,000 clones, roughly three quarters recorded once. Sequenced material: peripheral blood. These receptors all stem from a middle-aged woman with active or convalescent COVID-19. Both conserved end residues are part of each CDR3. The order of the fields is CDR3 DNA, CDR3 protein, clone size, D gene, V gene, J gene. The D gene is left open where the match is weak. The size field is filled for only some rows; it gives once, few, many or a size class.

TGTGCCAGCAGTCAGGGGGCCAACTATGGCTACACCTTC,CASSQGANYGYTF,NA,TRBD1,TRBV6-5,TRBJ1-2
TGTGCCAGCAGCTTAACAGGGACAAACACTGAAGCTTTCTTT,CASSLTGTNTEAFF,many,NA,TRBV11-2,TRBJ1-1
TGTGCCAGCAGCTTAAGTCACAGGGAATCTGAAGCTTTCTTT,CASSLSHRESEAFF,few,NA,TRBV11-2,TRBJ1-1
TGTGCCAGCAGCCCCCGGGGGGGCGGGGAGCTGTTTTTT,CASSPRGGGELFF,NA,TRBD2,TRBV11-3,TRBJ2-2
TGTGCCAGCACCCCGGTTCGGGTTTCCGGGGAAAAACTGTTTTTT,CASTPVRVSGEKLFF,NA,NA,TRBV6-5,TRBJ1-4
TGTGCCAGCAGAATCGTCGGGACTCTAGGGCCCCAGCATTTT,CASRIVGTLGPQHF,NA,NA,TRBV28,TRBJ1-5
TGTGCCACCAGCAGAGGGATGACGAGGTCCTATAATTCACCCCTCCACTTT,CATSRGMTRSYNSPLHF,NA,NA,TRBV15,TRBJ1-6
TGCGCCAGCTTTCCGACAGGAGCGAACACCGGGGAGCTGTTTTTT,CASFPTGANTGELFF,NA,NA,TRBV5-1,TRBJ2-2
TGTGCCACCAGCGACGGCTTACTGACAGGGGACCAGCCCCAGCATTTT,CATSDGLLTGDQPQHF,NA,TRBD1,TRBV24-1,TRBJ1-5
TGTGCCAGCAGTGGACAGAACACTAACTATGGCTACACCTTC,CASSGQNTNYGYTF,NA,NA,TRBV28,TRBJ1-2
TGTGCCAGCTCACCGCAGCAACAGGGAGGGACTGAAGCTTTCTTT,CASSPQQQGGTEAFF,NA,NA,TRBV18,TRBJ1-1
TGCGCCAGCAGTATAGATCAGGGGACCACTGAAGCTTTCTTT,CASSIDQGTTEAFF,NA,NA,TRBV5-1,TRBJ1-1
TGCGCCAGCAGCCCGGGCAGGGACACTGAAGCTTTCTTT,CASSPGRDTEAFF,NA,NA,TRBV5-1,TRBJ1-1